This TCR beta chain was sequenced for a study of tissue T cells after allogeneic stem cell transplantation. Germline V gene sequence: CDR1 GKSSPN, CDR2 SITVG. V was trimmed by 1 base and J by 0 bases, leaving 14 bases between them. This CDR3 is built from 16 residues. Profiling relied on immunoSEQ multiplex PCR, and the TCRdb table lists in-frame clones only, not all of them. The table lists more than 6,000 clones, 30% to 35% of them singletons, with 6.3% in the top ten. Time point here: mouse harvest day 14 after allogeneic transplant. The graft held 10^6 splenic CD5+ T cells and 10^7 T-cell-depleted bone marrow cells. Worth noting for this clone: The germline and genes are mouse ones. The read terminates 1 residue ahead of where the CDR3 ends, so the germline J gene completes it.

The gene calls are TRBV31 and TRBJ2-4, with D perhaps TRBD1 or TRBD2 (5 bases each). This sequence was found in a female BALB/c mouse given C57BL/6 T cells with graft-versus-host disease after an allogeneic hematopoietic cell transplant. Sequenced: skin. CDR3 sequence: CAWSPGAGLSQNTLYF. CDR3 DNA (partial): TGTGCCTGGAGTCCCGGGGCTGGGCTTAGTCAAAACACCTTGTAC.